Presented here are 8 T cell receptor beta chains from one specimen sequenced in a study of identical twins. MiXCR, applied by TCRdb to the 5' RACE reads, yields one record per CDR3 protein. This sample carries around 1.7 million distinct CDR3 sequences, more than 30% of them seen once, and the ten largest clones take 0.25% to 0.3%. Sequenced material: cord blood. The source of these receptors is a newborn girl in good health.

This clonotype was seen only a few times. The chain joins TRBV7-2 to TRBJ2-1; TRBD2 matches at 10 bases. Germline V gene sequence: CDR1 SGHTA, CDR2 FQGNSA. V was clipped by 3 bases and J by 5 bases; unmatched bases: 7. CDR3 length equals 16 residues. For the CDR3, the DNA is TGTGCCAGCAGCTTGGCGATAGCGGGGGGCGACAATGAGCAGTTCTTC. Amino acids: CASSLAIAGGDNEQFF.

With regard to this clonotype: Mismatch with germline at one junction end may stem from a read error. This sequence joins TRBV20-1 and TRBJ1-5; maybe TRBD1 (5 bases). Germline V gene sequence: CDR1 DFQATT, CDR2 SNEGSKA (reference sequence). The CDR3 is 15 residues long. The CDR3 region is CSDREDTYSNQPQHF. The CDR3 coding sequence is TGCAGTGATAGAGAGGACACCTATAGCAATCAGCCCCAGCATTTT.

Concerning this clonotype itself: Germline and junction disagree at one end, which may indicate a read error. V gene TRBV20-1 combines with J gene TRBJ1-4; 7 bases agree with TRBD1. This CDR3 comprises 13 residues. The germline V gene encodes CDR1 DFQATT and CDR2 SNEGSKA (reference sequence). The CDR3, as DNA: TGCAGTGTTAGAGGGGGCGGAAAGGAAAAACTGTTTTTT. Translation: CSVRGGGKEKLFF.

V and J are TRBV29-1 and TRBJ1-1; TRBD1 agrees at 9 bases. Looked up from germline, CDR1 is SQVTM and CDR2 is ANQGSEA. The CDR3 consists of 14 residues. The J segment lost 1 base and the V segment lost 1 base, leaving 1 base of the junction unmatched. CDR3 in DNA: TGCAGCGTTGAAGCGGGACAGGGGAACACTGAAGCTTTCTTT. Protein product: CSVEAGQGNTEAFF.

Regarding this clonotype: This may come from a read error, since a much larger clone is one base off. The rearrangement uses TRBV28 and TRBJ2-3, with TRBD2 identical over 7 bases. After removal of 1 base from V and 0 bases from J, the junction contained 1 base not matched to a gene. Germline V CDR1 and CDR2: MDHEN, SYDVKM. CDR3 length: 15 residues. CDR3 coding DNA: TGTGCCAGCAGTTTATATAGCGGGAGCACAGATACGCAGTATTTT. This codes for CASSLYSGSTDTQYF. Full variable domain (missing parts from reference TRBV28 and TRBJ2-3): DVKVTQSSRYLVKRTGEKVFLECVQDMDHENMFWYRQDPGLGLRLIYFSYDVKMKEKGDIPEGYSVSREKKERFSLILESASTNQTSMYLCASSLYSGSTDTQYFGPGTRLTVL.

The rearrangement joins TRBV2 to TRBJ2-7; TRBD2 agrees at 13 bases. The V segment lost 2 bases and the J segment 2 bases; nucleotides outside the gene matches: 6. CDR3 length: 17 residues. The germline V gene has CDR1 SNHLY and CDR2 FYNNEI. DNA of the CDR3: TGTGCCAGCAGTGAATTAGAGGGACTAGCGGGAACCTACGAGCAGTACTTC. Translation: CASSELEGLAGTYEQYF.

This clonotype was seen repeatedly, ten times or more. V gene TRBV4-2 combines with J gene TRBJ2-1; possibly TRBD1 or TRBD2 for D (5 bases each). The CDR3 sequence is 14 residues long. Germline V lookup: CDR1 LGHNA, CDR2 YNFKEQ. Between the trimmed V and J ends, which lost 2 bases and 4 bases, there was a span of 9 bases. The CDR3: CASSQYGTYNEQFF. The CDR3 region has the DNA TGTGCCAGCAGCCAATATGGGACGTACAATGAGCAGTTCTTC.

The CDR3: CSAPDWGTEAFF. DNA for the CDR3: TGCAGTGCCCCCGACTGGGGCACTGAAGCTTTCTTT. The V call is TRBV20-1, the J call TRBJ1-1; D not resolved. The V end was cut by 6 bases, the J end by 4 bases, with 12 bases between. Germline lookup yields CDR1 DFQATT and CDR2 SNEGSKA (reference sequence). The CDR3 extends over 12 amino acids.